This T cell receptor beta chain was captured in a study of Graves' ophthalmopathy and Graves' hyperthyroidism. Findings and caveats of the study: Most thyroid-expanded clonotypes exceeding 0.001 frequency were also found in blood. The model reached roughly 70% sensitivity and about 73% specificity for predicting ophthalmopathy progression.

The source of the PBMCs was 10 ml of fresh peripheral blood. The study amplified TCR beta CDR3 regions using RNA transcripts. The authors performed first-round RT-PCR with HTBI primers and then a second-round multiplex PCR. Via MiXCR, TCRdb re-called the multiplex PCR reads, giving one row per CDR3 protein. The sample gives some 750,000 distinct CDR3 sequences, 40% of which show up once; about 40% is in the top ten. This clonotype was seen more than once but under ten times. Antigen unknown. CDR3 length: 16 amino acids. Trimming cost V 4 bases and J 2 bases, with 17 bases left between them. CDR1 MNHEY and CDR2 SVGEGT come from the germline V gene.

This sequence was found in an adult man with Graves' ophthalmopathy. Specimen: peripheral blood. This chain uses TRBV6-2 or TRBV6-3 with TRBJ1-1; tentative D call: TRBD1 (5 bases). DNA for the CDR3: TGTGCCAGCAGTTCCATTAAACAGGTATCCAACACTGAAGCTTTCTTT. Protein product: CASSSIKQVSNTEAFF.